This T cell receptor (beta chain) is from a study of beta chain features in type 1 diabetes. This clone has just a few counts. All of the isolated RNA was reverse transcribed, so expressed TCRB transcripts were sequenced. TCRdb's table, derived via immunoSEQ multiplex PCR, lists solely in-frame clones and lacks some. The sample gives hundreds of thousands of clones, 14% of which show up once; 5.5% to 7.5% is in the top ten. Sorting produced populations that all topped 98% purity. V shed 2 bases and J 4 bases; nucleotides not matched to a gene: 13. This CDR3 has 18 amino acids. Germline loops: CDR1 SGHAT, CDR2 FQNNGV.

The source of this sequence is a man in his thirties or forties in good health. The chain employs TRBV11-2 and TRBJ2-2, with 7 positions matching TRBD2. The sample consisted of central memory CD4+ T cells from blood. CDR3 region: CASSLSALGGWSTGELFF. CDR3 DNA sequence: TGTGCCAGCAGCTTATCGGCATTGGGAGGGTGGAGCACCGGGGAGCTGTTTTTT.